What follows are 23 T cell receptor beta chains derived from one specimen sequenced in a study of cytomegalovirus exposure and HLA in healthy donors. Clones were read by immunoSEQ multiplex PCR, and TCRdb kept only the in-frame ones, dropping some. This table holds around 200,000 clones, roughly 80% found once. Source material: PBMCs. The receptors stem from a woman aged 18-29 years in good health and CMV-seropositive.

DNA of the CDR3: TGCGCCAGCAGCCACCGCGGGACAGGGGTTACAGATACGCAGTATTTT. Protein: CASSHRGTGVTDTQYF. The genes are TRBV5-1 and TRBJ2-3; 10 bases are shared with TRBD1. With 4 bases clipped from V and 3 bases from J, the junction kept 8 bases outside the gene matches. CDR1 and CDR2 from the germline V gene are SGHRS and YFSETQ. The CDR3 has 16 residues. Full variable domain (missing parts from reference TRBV5-1 and TRBJ2-3): KAGVTQTPRYLIKTRGQQVTLSCSPISGHRSVSWYQQTPGQGLQFLFEYFSETQRNKGNFPGRFSGRQFSNSRSEMNVSTLELGDSALYLCASSHRGTGVTDTQYFGPGTRLTVL.

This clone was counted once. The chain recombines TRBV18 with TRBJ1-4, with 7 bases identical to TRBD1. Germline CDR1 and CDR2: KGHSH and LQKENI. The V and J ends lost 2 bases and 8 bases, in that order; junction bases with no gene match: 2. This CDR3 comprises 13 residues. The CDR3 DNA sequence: TGTGCCAGCTCACCAAGGGGGCGAGAAAAACTGTTTTTT. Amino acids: CASSPRGREKLFF.

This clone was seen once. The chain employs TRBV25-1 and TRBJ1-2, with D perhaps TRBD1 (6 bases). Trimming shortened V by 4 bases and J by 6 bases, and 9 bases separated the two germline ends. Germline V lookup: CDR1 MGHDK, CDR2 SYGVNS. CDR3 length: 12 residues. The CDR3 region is CASSARQDGYTF. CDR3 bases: TGTGCCAGCAGTGCCAGACAGGATGGCTACACCTTC.

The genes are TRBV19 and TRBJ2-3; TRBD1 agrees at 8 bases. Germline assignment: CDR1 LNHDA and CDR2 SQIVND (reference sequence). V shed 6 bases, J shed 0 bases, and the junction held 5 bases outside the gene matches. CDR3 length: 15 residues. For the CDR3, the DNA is TGTGCCAGTAGACAGGGGGGAACTAGCACAGATACGCAGTATTTT. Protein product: CASRQGGTSTDTQYF.

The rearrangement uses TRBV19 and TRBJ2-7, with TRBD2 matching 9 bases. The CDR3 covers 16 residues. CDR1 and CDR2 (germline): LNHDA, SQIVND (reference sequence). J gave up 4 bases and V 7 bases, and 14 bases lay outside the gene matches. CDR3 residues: CASTYGAAGGGYEQYF. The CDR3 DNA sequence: TGTGCCAGTACTTATGGAGCAGCGGGGGGCGGTTACGAGCAGTACTTC.

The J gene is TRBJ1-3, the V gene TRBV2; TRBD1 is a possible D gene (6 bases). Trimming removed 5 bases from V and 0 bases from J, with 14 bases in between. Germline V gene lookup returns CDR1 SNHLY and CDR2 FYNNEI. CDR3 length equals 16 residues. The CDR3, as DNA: TGTGCCAGCAGTAGCACAGGGCTGACCTCTGGAAACACCATATATTTT. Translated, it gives CASSSTGLTSGNTIYF.

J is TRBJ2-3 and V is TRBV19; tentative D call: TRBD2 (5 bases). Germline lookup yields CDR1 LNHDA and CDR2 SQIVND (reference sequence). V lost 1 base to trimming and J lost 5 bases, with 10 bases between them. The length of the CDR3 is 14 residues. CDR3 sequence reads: CASSIGGSGDTQYF. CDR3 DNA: TGTGCCAGTAGTATAGGAGGGTCGGGAGATACGCAGTATTTT.

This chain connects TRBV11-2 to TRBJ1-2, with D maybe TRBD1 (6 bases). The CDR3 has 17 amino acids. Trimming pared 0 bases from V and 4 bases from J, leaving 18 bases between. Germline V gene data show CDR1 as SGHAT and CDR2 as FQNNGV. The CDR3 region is CASSLDHNRAASYGYTF. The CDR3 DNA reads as TGTGCCAGCAGCTTAGATCACAACAGGGCCGCTTCCTATGGCTACACCTTC. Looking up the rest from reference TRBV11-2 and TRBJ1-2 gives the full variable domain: EAGVAQSPRYKIIEKRQSVAFWCNPISGHATLYWYQQILGQGPKLLIQFQNNGVVDDSQLPKDRFSAERLKGVDSTLKIQPAKLEDSAVYLCASSLDHNRAASYGYTFGSGTRLTVV.

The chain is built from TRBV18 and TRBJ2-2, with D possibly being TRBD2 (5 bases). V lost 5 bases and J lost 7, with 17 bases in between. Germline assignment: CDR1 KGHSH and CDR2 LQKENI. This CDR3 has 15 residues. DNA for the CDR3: TGTGCCAGCTCATCGTTCCCGGACCGGGGCGGGGAGCTGTTTTTT. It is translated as CASSSFPDRGGELFF.

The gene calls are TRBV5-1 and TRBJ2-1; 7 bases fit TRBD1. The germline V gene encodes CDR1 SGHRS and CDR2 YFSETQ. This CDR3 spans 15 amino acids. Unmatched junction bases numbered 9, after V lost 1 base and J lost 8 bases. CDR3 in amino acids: CASSLRGQSSDEQFF. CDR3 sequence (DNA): TGCGCCAGCAGCTTGCGGGGACAGTCATCTGATGAGCAGTTCTTC.

The DNA for the CDR3 is TGTGCCAGCACCTATCCGGGACAGGGAAGAACTGAAGCTTTCTTT. Translated: CASTYPGQGRTEAFF. The chain couples TRBV6-5 to TRBJ1-1; TRBD1 aligns across 9 bases. With 7 bases clipped from V and 5 bases from J, the junction kept 11 bases outside the gene matches. This CDR3 contains 15 residues. Germline V gene lookup returns CDR1 MNHEY and CDR2 SVGAGI.

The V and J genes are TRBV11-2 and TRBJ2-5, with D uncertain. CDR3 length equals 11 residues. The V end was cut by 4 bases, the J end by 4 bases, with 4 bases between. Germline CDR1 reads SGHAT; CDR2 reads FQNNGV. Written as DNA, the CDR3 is TGTGCCAGCAGCTCGTTAGAGACCCAGTACTTC. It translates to CASSSLETQYF.

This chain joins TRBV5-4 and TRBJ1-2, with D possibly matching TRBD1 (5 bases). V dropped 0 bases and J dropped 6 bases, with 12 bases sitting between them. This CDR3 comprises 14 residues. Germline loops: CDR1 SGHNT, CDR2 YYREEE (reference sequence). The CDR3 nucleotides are TGTGCCAGCAGCTTGGGAGGCAGGGAAGATGGCTACACCTTC. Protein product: CASSLGGREDGYTF.

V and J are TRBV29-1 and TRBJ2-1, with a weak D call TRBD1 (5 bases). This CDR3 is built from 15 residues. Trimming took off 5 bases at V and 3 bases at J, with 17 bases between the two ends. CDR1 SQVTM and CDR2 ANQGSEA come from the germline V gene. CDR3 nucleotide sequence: TGCAGCGTTAAACTGGTTGGGGCAGGCTACAATGAGCAGTTCTTC. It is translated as CSVKLVGAGYNEQFF.

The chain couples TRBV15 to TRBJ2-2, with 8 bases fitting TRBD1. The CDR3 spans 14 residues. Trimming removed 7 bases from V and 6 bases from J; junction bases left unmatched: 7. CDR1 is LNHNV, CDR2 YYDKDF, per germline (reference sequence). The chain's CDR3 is CATTKDRVAGELFF. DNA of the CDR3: TGTGCCACCACCAAGGACAGGGTCGCCGGGGAGCTGTTTTTT. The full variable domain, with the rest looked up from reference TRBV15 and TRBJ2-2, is DAMVIQNPRYQVTQFGKPVTLSCSQTLNHNVMYWYQQKSSQAPKLLFHYYDKDFNNEADTPDNFQSRRPNTSFCFLDIRSPGLGDTAMYLCATTKDRVAGELFFGEGSRLTVL.

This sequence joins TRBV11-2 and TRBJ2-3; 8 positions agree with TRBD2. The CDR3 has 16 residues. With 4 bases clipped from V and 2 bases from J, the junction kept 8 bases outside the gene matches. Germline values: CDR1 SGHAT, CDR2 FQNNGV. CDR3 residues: CASSYIAGLHTDTQYF. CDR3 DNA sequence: TGTGCCAGCAGCTACATAGCGGGACTACACACAGATACGCAGTATTTT.

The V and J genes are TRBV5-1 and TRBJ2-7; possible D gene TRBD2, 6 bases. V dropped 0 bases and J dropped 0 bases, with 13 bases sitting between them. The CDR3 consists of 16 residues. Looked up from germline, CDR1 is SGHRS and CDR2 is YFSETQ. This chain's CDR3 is CASSLAGGTHSYEQYF. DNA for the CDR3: TGCGCCAGCAGCTTGGCCGGGGGTACGCACTCCTACGAGCAGTACTTC. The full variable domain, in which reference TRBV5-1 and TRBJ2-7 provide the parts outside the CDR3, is KAGVTQTPRYLIKTRGQQVTLSCSPISGHRSVSWYQQTPGQGLQFLFEYFSETQRNKGNFPGRFSGRQFSNSRSEMNVSTLELGDSALYLCASSLAGGTHSYEQYFGPGTRLTVT.

This chain's CDR3 is CASSAALAGGRETQYF. The CDR3 DNA is TGTGCCAGCAGTGCCGCACTAGCGGGGGGGAGGGAGACCCAGTACTTC. The chain combines TRBV6-1 with TRBJ2-5, with 13 bases matching TRBD2. The V gene end was trimmed by 4 bases and the J gene end by 5 bases; junction bases not matched to a gene: 7. Germline V lookup: CDR1 MNHNS, CDR2 SASEGT. CDR3 size: 16 residues.

The CDR3 DNA reads TGTGCCAGCAGTTTTACAGGAACCTACGAGCAGTACTTC. Amino acids: CASSFTGTYEQYF. This sequence joins TRBV7-9 and TRBJ2-7; the D gene is possibly TRBD1 (5 bases). CDR3 length: 13 amino acids. Deletions cut 6 bases from V and 2 bases from J, with 11 bases between. Germline-derived CDR1 and CDR2 are SEHNR and FQNEAQ (reference sequence).

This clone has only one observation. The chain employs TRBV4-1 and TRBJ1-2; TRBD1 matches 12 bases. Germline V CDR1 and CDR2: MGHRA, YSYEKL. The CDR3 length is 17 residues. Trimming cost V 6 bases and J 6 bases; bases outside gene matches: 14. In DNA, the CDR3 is TGCGCCAGCAGACCCCTCGGGGGACAGGGGGCCTCCGATGGCTACACCTTC. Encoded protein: CASRPLGGQGASDGYTF.

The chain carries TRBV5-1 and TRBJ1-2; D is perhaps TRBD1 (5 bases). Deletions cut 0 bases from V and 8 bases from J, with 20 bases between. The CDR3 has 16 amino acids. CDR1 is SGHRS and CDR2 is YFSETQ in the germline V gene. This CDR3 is CASSLALGLERRGYTF. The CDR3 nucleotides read TGCGCCAGCAGCTTGGCCTTGGGACTGGAGAGACGCGGCTACACCTTC.

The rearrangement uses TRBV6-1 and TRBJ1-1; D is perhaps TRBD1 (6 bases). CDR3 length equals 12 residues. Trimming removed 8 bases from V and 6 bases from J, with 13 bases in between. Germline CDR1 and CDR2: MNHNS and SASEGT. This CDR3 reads CASGMTGSEAFF. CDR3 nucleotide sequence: TGTGCCAGCGGGATGACAGGATCTGAAGCTTTCTTT.

The CDR3 nucleotides are TGTGCCAGCAGCCAAGGAAACATAGGGCCGGGGATGGGCTATGGCTACACCTTC. This encodes CASSQGNIGPGMGYGYTF. The rearrangement links TRBV4-2 to TRBJ1-2; D not certain. The CDR3 has 18 residues. Trimming took off 1 base at V and 4 bases at J, with 22 bases between the two ends. The germline CDR1 and CDR2 sequences are LGHNA and YNFKEQ.